The T cell receptor beta chain described here comes from a study of blood T cell repertoires in COVID-19. About the research overall: Donors in the United States, Italy and Spain gave samples during acute or convalescent COVID-19. In each case, the material was cDNA or gDNA derived from T cells, B-cell-depleted T cells, or PBMCs.

The ends lost 0 bases at V and 4 bases at J; junction bases unmatched: 9. The germline gives CDR1 GTSNPN, CDR2 SVGIG (reference sequence). The CDR3 has 16 residues. Original processing methods: For nucleated cells, counts were estimated from reference gene primer amplification. Produced via immunoSEQ multiplex PCR; TCRdb's table is partial and in-frame only. The V and J calls and clone size come from that table; D and trimming were worked out from the DNA. Of around 250,000 clones listed, roughly 90% are singletons. Sequencing was performed on peripheral blood. The TCR sequence derives from a man in his sixties with acute or convalescent COVID-19. The chain has TRBV30 and TRBJ2-5; 9 nucleotides line up with TRBD1. In nucleotides, the CDR3 is TGTGCCTGGAGTGTAGGCGGGACAGGGCTAGCAGAGACCCAGTACTTC. It translates to CAWSVGGTGLAETQYF.